Presented here are 28 T cell receptor beta chains from one specimen sequenced in a study of OX40 agonist ivuxolimab in advanced cancers. TCRdb keeps only in-frame clones here, not all; method: immunoSEQ multiplex PCR. This sample yields tens of thousands of clones, of which about 88% are seen a single time; roughly 12% belongs to the top ten. This specimen consisted of CD4+ or CD8+ T cells sorted from blood, obtained in a trial of the OX40 agonist ivuxolimab. Receptor source: an adult with an advanced solid tumor such as melanoma, head and neck, liver or kidney cancer.

This clone was seen once. The CDR3 DNA sequence: TGTGCCAGCAGGTCCGGGTCTTTAAGCTCTGGGGCCAACGTCCTGACTTTC. Protein: CASRSGSLSSGANVLTF. The rearrangement joins TRBV13 to TRBJ2-6, with D unclear. The CDR3 runs 17 residues. Trimming removed 6 bases at V and 0 bases at J, with 15 bases between. Germline assignment: CDR1 PRHDT and CDR2 FYEKMQ (reference sequence).

This chain connects TRBV5-5 to TRBJ2-7, with D uncertain. The V gene lost 0 bases and the J gene lost 4 bases, with 11 bases spanning the gap. The CDR3 consists of 14 residues. CDR1 and CDR2 (germline): SGHKS, YYEKEE (reference sequence). Here the CDR3 reads CASSLVGVGYEQYF. CDR3 nucleotide sequence: TGTGCCAGCAGCTTGGTTGGCGTTGGGTACGAGCAGTACTTC.

The chain has TRBV13 and TRBJ2-1, with TRBD2 matching 7 bases. This CDR3 is built from 17 residues. CDR1 is PRHDT and CDR2 is FYEKMQ in the germline V gene (reference sequence). Losses at the gene ends were 5 bases for V and 8 bases for J; bases not matched to a gene: 18. CDR3 residues: CASSPGGAGVSGDEQFF. The CDR3 coding sequence is TGTGCCAGCAGCCCTGGAGGGGCGGGGGTGAGTGGGGATGAGCAGTTCTTC.

This clone occurred once. The J gene is TRBJ1-1, the V gene TRBV5-5; the D gene is possibly TRBD1 (5 bases). Per the germline V gene, CDR1 is SGHKS and CDR2 is YYEKEE (reference sequence). V was shortened by 0 bases and J by 5 bases, with 8 bases between the two germline ends. There are 13 residues in the CDR3. CDR3 nucleotides: TGTGCCAGCAGCTTGGGCGGGGGGACTGAAGCTTTCTTT. This encodes CASSLGGGTEAFF.

This clone was seen a single time. This chain connects TRBV2 to TRBJ1-2; 7 bases are shared with TRBD1. The V gene end was trimmed by 2 bases and the J gene end by 4 bases; junction bases not matched to a gene: 7. Germline V gene lookup returns CDR1 SNHLY and CDR2 FYNNEI. The CDR3 totals 15 residues. Here the CDR3 DNA reads TGTGCCAGCAGTGAATTGCAGGGGGGACCCTATGGCTACACCTTC. It translates to CASSELQGGPYGYTF.

This clone came up once. The V and J genes are TRBV6-5 and TRBJ2-1; D gene ambiguous. The CDR3 length is 16 residues. Germline values: CDR1 MNHEY, CDR2 SVGAGI. The V gene lost 0 bases and the J gene lost 8 bases, with 17 bases spanning the gap. CDR3 DNA: TGTGCCAGCAGTTACTCCTACTACCTCCAGCCCGATGAGCAGTTCTTC. This encodes CASSYSYYLQPDEQFF.

The chain joins TRBV4-1 to TRBJ1-4; the match to TRBD1 covers 7 bases. CDR3 size: 16 residues. Germline CDR1 and CDR2: MGHRA and YSYEKL. J gave up 0 bases and V 4 bases, and 5 bases lay outside the gene matches. For the CDR3, the DNA is TGCGCCAGCAGCCCCACAGGGGTTGCAACTAATGAAAAACTGTTTTTT. Amino acid sequence: CASSPTGVATNEKLFF.

This clone was seen just once. The V call is TRBV6-1, the J call TRBJ2-7; no clear D gene. From germline, CDR1 is MNHNS and CDR2 SASEGT. CDR3 size: 14 residues. The V and J ends lost 2 bases and 1 base respectively, with 9 bases between them. The CDR3 DNA sequence: TGTGCCAGCAGTGAAATCGTGGCTTCCTACGAGCAGTACTTC. Its translation: CASSEIVASYEQYF.

The chain combines TRBV4-3 with TRBJ1-1; the D gene is possibly TRBD1 (5 bases). V lost 1 base, J lost 3 bases, and 9 bases lay in between. CDR1 is LGHNA and CDR2 is YSLEER in the germline V gene. CDR3 length equals 14 residues. In DNA form, the CDR3 reads TGCGCCAGCAGCCAAGCTCAGGGATACACTGAAGCTTTCTTT. Its protein is CASSQAQGYTEAFF.

The chain has TRBV28 and TRBJ2-3, with D unresolved. V lost 6 bases and J 2 bases, leaving 9 bases between the germline ends. The CDR3 extends over 13 amino acids. The germline gives CDR1 MDHEN, CDR2 SYDVKM. The CDR3 protein is CASSGATTDTQYF. The CDR3 coding sequence is TGTGCCAGCAGCGGCGCGACCACAGATACGCAGTATTTT.

The V gene is TRBV4-2, the J gene TRBJ2-5; D is possibly TRBD2 (6 bases). The germline V gene encodes CDR1 LGHNA and CDR2 YNFKEQ. The CDR3 covers 17 residues. Trimming removed 0 bases at V and 3 bases at J, with 17 bases between. The CDR3 sequence: CASSQEKAAGPEETQYF. CDR3 in DNA: TGTGCCAGCAGCCAAGAGAAAGCGGCGGGACCAGAAGAGACCCAGTACTTC.

J is TRBJ2-7 and V is TRBV7-9; unclear D gene. V gave up 3 bases and J gave up 0 bases, with 9 bases separating them. In germline, CDR1 is SEHNR, CDR2 FQNEAQ (reference sequence). The CDR3 consists of 14 residues. CDR3 sequence (DNA): TGTGCCAGCAGCTTCCGGAGTAGCTCCTACGAGCAGTACTTC. Amino acid sequence: CASSFRSSSYEQYF.

The chain employs TRBV13 and TRBJ2-4; D is tentatively TRBD1 or TRBD2 (5 bases each). CDR3 length: 16 residues. CDR1 is PRHDT and CDR2 is FYEKMQ in the germline V gene (reference sequence). Trimming removed 2 bases at V and 0 bases at J, with 11 bases between. In DNA form, the CDR3 reads TGTGCCAGCAGCTTACGTCAGGGACCAGCCAAAAACATTCAGTACTTC. It codes for CASSLRQGPAKNIQYF. Looking up the rest from reference TRBV13 and TRBJ2-4 gives the full variable domain: AAGVIQSPRHLIKEKRETATLKCYPIPRHDTVYWYQQGPGQDPQFLISFYEKMQSDKGSIPDRFSAQQFSDYHSELNMSSLELGDSALYFCASSLRQGPAKNIQYFGAGTRLSVL.

The rearrangement uses TRBV4-1 and TRBJ2-7; TRBD2 matches 8 bases. The CDR3 contains 13 residues. V shed 5 bases and J 5 bases; nucleotides not matched to a gene: 5. Germline V gene lookup returns CDR1 MGHRA and CDR2 YSYEKL. CDR3 protein: CASSSGLEHEQYF. The DNA for the CDR3 is TGCGCCAGCAGCTCGGGACTAGAGCACGAGCAGTACTTC.

This sequence joins TRBV18 and TRBJ2-2, with TRBD2 identical over 13 bases. V gave up 0 bases and J gave up 6 bases; unmatched junction bases: 4. There are 17 residues in the CDR3. Germline values: CDR1 KGHSH, CDR2 LQKENI. The DNA for the CDR3 is TGTGCCAGCTCACCACCGGGACTAGCGGGGATTCCCGGGGAGCTGTTTTTT. Protein product: CASSPPGLAGIPGELFF. The whole variable domain, remainder taken from reference TRBV18 and TRBJ2-2, is NAGVMQNPRHLVRRRGQEARLRCSPMKGHSHVYWYRQLPEEGLKFMVYLQKENIIDESGMPKERFSAEFPKEGPSILRIQQVVRGDSAAYFCASSPPGLAGIPGELFFGEGSRLTVL.

The J gene is TRBJ1-5, the V gene TRBV5-1; weak D call: TRBD1 (6 bases). CDR1 and CDR2 (germline): SGHRS, YFSETQ. Trimming took off 0 bases at V and 7 bases at J, with 8 bases between the two ends. This CDR3 comprises 13 residues. The DNA of the CDR3 is TGCGCCAGCAGCTTGGAGGGGGTGCAGCCCCAGCATTTT. Protein sequence: CASSLEGVQPQHF.

The chain links TRBV5-4 to TRBJ2-5, with 13 bases lining up with TRBD2. This CDR3 region has 16 residues. V gave up 4 bases and J gave up 2 bases; unmatched junction bases: 5. Germline CDR1 SGHNT, CDR2 YYREEE (reference sequence). The CDR3 region is CASSPEGLAGQETQYF. In DNA form, the CDR3 reads TGTGCCAGCAGCCCGGAGGGACTAGCGGGGCAAGAGACCCAGTACTTC.

The rearrangement links TRBV9 to TRBJ1-5; 8 bases map to TRBD1. The CDR3 length is 14 residues. After removal of 3 bases from V and 5 bases from J, the junction contained 4 bases not matched to a gene. The germline CDR1 and CDR2 sequences are SGDLS and YYNGEE. The CDR3 sequence is CASSDDRGYQPQHF. The CDR3 bases are TGTGCCAGCAGCGACGACAGGGGTTATCAGCCCCAGCATTTT.

This sequence joins TRBV28 and TRBJ1-2, with 9 positions matching TRBD1. V gave up 3 bases and J gave up 4 bases; unmatched junction bases: 6. The CDR3 is 15 amino acids. Germline values: CDR1 MDHEN, CDR2 SYDVKM. The CDR3 is CASSFYRGRLYGYTF. For the CDR3, the DNA is TGTGCCAGCAGTTTTTACAGGGGGCGCCTCTATGGCTACACCTTC.

CDR3 bases: TGTGCCTGGAGGGAGGGAGTCGGGAACACTGAAGCTTTCTTT. Protein sequence: CAWREGVGNTEAFF. The rearrangement joins TRBV30 to TRBJ1-1; no definite D call. The V and J ends lost 3 bases and 1 base respectively, with 12 bases between them. The CDR3 runs 14 residues. Germline lookup yields CDR1 GTSNPN and CDR2 SVGIG (reference sequence).

This clone rates as medium-sized. V gene TRBV27 combines with J gene TRBJ1-5; tentative D call: TRBD1 (5 bases). V lost 8 bases to trimming and J lost 0 bases, with 11 bases between them. This CDR3 has 14 residues. CDR1 is MNHEY, CDR2 SMNVEV, per germline (reference sequence). Here the CDR3 DNA reads TGTGCCAGCGGGGTAGGGGCTAGCAATCAGCCCCAGCATTTT. Translated, it gives CASGVGASNQPQHF.

Only one count was recorded for this clone. The chain employs TRBV5-1 and TRBJ1-4; maybe TRBD1 (6 bases). Germline V gene sequence: CDR1 SGHRS, CDR2 YFSETQ. The germline V and J ends were trimmed by 4 bases and 4 bases, with 11 bases remaining between them. The CDR3 is made up of 14 amino acids. The CDR3 loop reads CASSKTGVNEKLFF. The CDR3 DNA is TGCGCCAGCAGCAAGACAGGAGTTAATGAAAAACTGTTTTTT.

V gene TRBV7-8 combines with J gene TRBJ1-6; D call uncertain. The V gene lost 5 bases and the J gene lost 3 bases, with 5 bases spanning the gap. Germline V gene lookup returns CDR1 SGHVS and CDR2 FQNEAQ. The CDR3 contains 13 residues. CDR3 nucleotide sequence: TGTGCCAGCAGCCCTTTCTATAATTCACCCCTCCACTTT. It encodes CASSPFYNSPLHF.

The genes are TRBV5-1 and TRBJ2-3, with D tentatively TRBD2 (6 bases). V lost 5 bases and J 0 bases, leaving 10 bases between the germline ends. The CDR3 totals 14 residues. The germline CDR1 and CDR2 sequences are SGHRS and YFSETQ. This CDR3 is CASSPGTSTDTQYF. The CDR3, as DNA: TGCGCCAGCAGTCCCGGGACTAGCACAGATACGCAGTATTTT.

V gene TRBV19 combines with J gene TRBJ1-1, with D unresolved. CDR3 length: 13 amino acids. CDR1 and CDR2 from the germline V gene are LNHDA and SQIVND (reference sequence). V dropped 4 bases and J dropped 5 bases, with 11 bases sitting between them. The CDR3 loop is CASSNSGYTEAFF. In nucleotides, the CDR3 is TGTGCCAGTAGTAACTCGGGGTATACTGAAGCTTTCTTT.

This clone is a singleton in its sample. The chain is built from TRBV27 and TRBJ2-7; D is unclear. The V and J ends lost 6 bases and 2 bases respectively, with 14 bases between them. This CDR3 contains 14 residues. Germline V gene lookup returns CDR1 MNHEY and CDR2 SMNVEV (reference sequence). This CDR3 is CASRLGQATYEQYF. The CDR3 DNA sequence: TGTGCCAGCAGGCTTGGGCAGGCAACCTACGAGCAGTACTTC.

The chain combines TRBV7-9 with TRBJ2-7; either TRBD1 or TRBD2 may supply D (5 bases each). Germline CDR1 is SEHNR and CDR2 is FQNEAQ (reference sequence). Trimming stripped 5 bases from V and 1 base from J, with 12 bases between. This CDR3 comprises 14 residues. CDR3 nucleotides: TGTGCCAGCAGCGGGGGTTGGGGATCCTACGAGCAGTACTTC. It is translated as CASSGGWGSYEQYF. The entire variable domain, with the rest obtained from reference TRBV7-9 and TRBJ2-7, is as follows: DTGVSQNPRHKITKRGQNVTFRCDPISEHNRLYWYRQTLGQGPEFLTYFQNEAQLEKSRLLSDRFSAERPKGSFSTLEIQRTEQGDSAMYLCASSGGWGSYEQYFGPGTRLTVT.

The rearrangement uses TRBV28 and TRBJ1-5, with D maybe TRBD1 (6 bases). This CDR3 comprises 16 residues. The V gene lost 3 bases and the J gene lost 6 bases, with 18 bases spanning the gap. Germline V gene sequence: CDR1 MDHEN, CDR2 SYDVKM. The CDR3 sequence: CASSLYGGPGGQPQHF. In DNA form, the CDR3 reads TGTGCCAGCAGTTTGTATGGGGGCCCGGGGGGTCAGCCCCAGCATTTT.